This TCR beta chain comes out of a study of OX40 agonist ivuxolimab in advanced cancers. Looking at the study overall: Across the patients, intravenous ivuxolimab was delivered every 2 weeks at 0.01 to 10 mg/kg.

Measured with immunoSEQ multiplex PCR; TCRdb has only the in-frame clones, and not every one. This table has about 33,000 clones, roughly 84% appearing once. Individuals having autoimmune disease history or systemic immunosuppression were not enrolled. This clone was counted only a few times. The antigen remains undetermined. Germline V CDR1 and CDR2: SQVTM, ANQGSEA. V lost 7 bases to trimming and J lost 6 bases, with 16 bases between them. This CDR3 is built from 13 residues. Study-wide results and caveats: There was clonal expansion of CD4+ and CD8+ blood T cells by week 6 at 0.1 to 3.0 mg/kg. The study found that CD8+ T cells averaged more expanded clones than CD4+.

The clonotype comes from an adult with an advanced solid tumor such as melanoma, head and neck, liver or kidney cancer. The rearrangement links TRBV29-1 to TRBJ2-1, with D uncertain. The source was CD4+ or CD8+ T cells sorted from blood, collected in a trial of the OX40 agonist ivuxolimab. CDR3 sequence reads: CSAIDPEINEQFF. CDR3 nucleotide sequence: TGCAGCGCAATTGACCCAGAGATCAATGAGCAGTTCTTC.